The clone carrying this T cell receptor (beta chain) has at least ten counts. Antigen unknown. V lost 11 bases, J lost 0 bases, and 16 bases lay in between. CDR3 length: 15 residues. The V gene's germline CDR1 is WSHSY and CDR2 SAAADI. Time point of the sample: newly diagnosed GD, antithyroid drugs for less than 3 months. PBMC-extracted RNA yielded the TCR library. Doctors identified Graves' disease using the American Thyroid Association guidelines. HTBI primers from iRepertoire and Arm-PCR of CDR3 regions yielded the TCR beta libraries. TCRdb itself ran the multiplex PCR reads through MiXCR, one entry per CDR3 protein. The repertoire holds 350,000 to 450,000 distinct CDR3 sequences, with approximately 15% as singletons. The sample comes from a study of regulatory T cells in long-lasting Graves disease. Study-wide results and limits: Study was limited to peripheral blood, excluding thyroid tissue.

These same data were also listed under a study on T cells in Graves' hyperthyroidism and ophthalmopathy. That report notes: Each diagnosis drew on symptoms, thyroxine, TRAb, thyroid ultrasound and orbital computed tomography findings.

The rearrangement links TRBV10-2 to TRBJ2-2; D possibly matches TRBD1 or TRBD2 (5 bases each). The receptor comes from a woman aged 35 to 49 with Graves disease. Sequencing was performed on peripheral blood mononuclear cells (PBMCs), taken at new diagnosis, from a patient treated with antithyroid drugs. The DNA of the CDR3 is TGCGCCGTTTCCTCCGGGACGGCGAACACCGGGGAGCTGTTTTTT. Translated, it gives CAVSSGTANTGELFF.